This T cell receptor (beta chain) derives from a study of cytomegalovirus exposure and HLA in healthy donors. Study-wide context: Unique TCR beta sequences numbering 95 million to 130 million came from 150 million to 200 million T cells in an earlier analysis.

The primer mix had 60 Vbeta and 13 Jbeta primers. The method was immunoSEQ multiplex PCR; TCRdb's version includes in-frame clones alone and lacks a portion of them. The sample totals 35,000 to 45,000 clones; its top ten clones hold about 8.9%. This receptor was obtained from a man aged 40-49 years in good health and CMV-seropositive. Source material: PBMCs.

The CDR3 loop is CAWGKDNYEQYF. As DNA, the CDR3 is TGTGCCTGGGGCAAGGACAACTACGAGCAGTACTTC. This chain links TRBV30 with TRBJ2-7, with D maybe TRBD1 (5 bases). CDR1 GTSNPN and CDR2 SVGIG come from the germline V gene (reference sequence). The CDR3 is 12 amino acids. Between the trimmed V and J ends, which lost 5 bases and 3 bases, there was a span of 11 bases.